This TCR beta chain was identified during a study of cytomegalovirus exposure and HLA in healthy donors. V was clipped by 6 bases and J by 4 bases, with 10 bases between them. Germline CDR1 is LGHNA and CDR2 is YSLEER. This CDR3 comprises 13 residues. This PCR relied on a set of 60 Vbeta primers and 13 Jbeta primers. In the source study's methods: A later analysis counted approximately 80 million unique TCR beta chains, some 12 million shared. Clones were sequenced by immunoSEQ multiplex PCR, and TCRdb holds only the in-frame ones, with some missing. D and trimming come from the DNA, and the V and J calls and clone size come from that table. This table has 150,000 to 200,000 clones, roughly 78% appearing once. Unrecorded immune exposure was likely among donors, who were nominally healthy when sampled.

The V gene is TRBV4-3, the J gene TRBJ1-3; D is possibly TRBD1 (6 bases). The clonotype comes from a woman in her 30s in good health and CMV-seropositive. The sequencing input was PBMCs. The CDR3 DNA sequence: TGCGCCAGCAGTAAAGACAGGGGAAACACCATATATTTT. The encoded protein is CASSKDRGNTIYF.